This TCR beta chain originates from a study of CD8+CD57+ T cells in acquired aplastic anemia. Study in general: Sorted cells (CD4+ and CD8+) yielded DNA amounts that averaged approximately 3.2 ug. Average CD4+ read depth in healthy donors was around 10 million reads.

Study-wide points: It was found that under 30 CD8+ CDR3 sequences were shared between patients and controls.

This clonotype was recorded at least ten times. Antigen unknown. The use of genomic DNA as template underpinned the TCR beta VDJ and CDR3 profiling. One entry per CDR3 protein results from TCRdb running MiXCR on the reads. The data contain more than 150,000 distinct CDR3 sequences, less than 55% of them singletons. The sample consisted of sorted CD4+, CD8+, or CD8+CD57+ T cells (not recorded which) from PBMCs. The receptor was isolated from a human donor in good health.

CDR3 in amino acids: CASSQATGNNEQFF. In DNA form, the CDR3 reads TGCGCCAGCAGCCAAGCTACAGGCAACAATGAGCAGTTCTTC. The rearrangement joins TRBV4-3 to TRBJ2-1, with D possibly matching TRBD1 (5 bases). The CDR3 covers 14 residues. Germline lookup yields CDR1 LGHNA and CDR2 YSLEER. V lost 1 base to trimming and J lost 5 bases, with 9 bases between them.